The clone carrying this TCR beta chain has at least ten counts. The sample belongs to a study of blood T cell repertoires in COVID-19. Study information: Donors in Cohort 3 who had recovered were those with two negative PCRs, healthcare professional clearance, or resolution of their symptoms.

Trimming took 6 bases from V and 6 from J, leaving 10 bases between them. The CDR3 length is 12 residues. Per germline, CDR1 MDHEN and CDR2 SYDVKM. In the authors' workflow: Nucleated cell counts were estimated from reference gene primer amplification. Generated by immunoSEQ multiplex PCR, the TCRdb table keeps only in-frame clones and is missing some. The D gene and trimming were derived from the DNA, and the V and J assignments and clone size from that table. Of roughly 210,000 clones in the sample, about nine tenths were seen once. Material: PBMCs or T cells enriched from blood (not recorded which). The chain carries TRBV28 and TRBJ2-3; possible D gene TRBD2, 5 bases. The TCR comes from a man aged 30 to 39 in a cohort exposed to, infected with or recovered from COVID-19 (not recorded which). The CDR3 protein is CASREAADTQYF. In DNA form, the CDR3 reads TGTGCCAGCAGGGAAGCGGCCGATACGCAGTATTTT.